This T cell receptor beta chain was observed in a study of blood T cell repertoires in COVID-19. Study background: Samples taken during acute and convalescent COVID-19 were collected in the United States, Italy and Spain.

The Seattle site enrolled patients during active infection and followed them longitudinally. V lost 1 base to trimming and J lost 4 bases, with 12 bases between them. Germline-derived CDR1 and CDR2 are MNHNS and SASEGT. The CDR3 consists of 15 residues. Per the original methods: The authors estimated nucleated cell counts from reference gene primer amplification. The data were produced by immunoSEQ multiplex PCR, yet TCRdb's version contains in-frame clones alone and is incomplete. V, J and clone size are those of that table, while D and trimming were read from the DNA. The sample lists over 100,000 clones, approximately 90% occurring once.

Input material: peripheral blood. This receptor was taken from a man in his fifties or sixties with COVID-19, enrolled during active disease. The rearrangement joins TRBV6-1 to TRBJ2-3; perhaps TRBD1 as D (5 bases). Here the CDR3 reads CASSEEITGSDTQYF. DNA for the CDR3: TGTGCCAGCAGTGAAGAAATAACAGGCTCAGATACGCAGTATTTT.